What follows are 12 T cell receptor beta chains derived from one specimen sequenced in a study of cytomegalovirus exposure and HLA in healthy donors. Both 60 Vbeta primers and 13 Jbeta primers went into the PCR. The assay was immunoSEQ multiplex PCR, and TCRdb's table has in-frame clones only and misses some. The sample records some 180,000 clones, around 80% being singletons. Material for sequencing was PBMCs. Receptors originate from a man in his forties in good health and CMV-seronegative.

This chain connects TRBV7-7 to TRBJ1-3, with D perhaps matching TRBD1 (5 bases). CDR1 is SSHAT and CDR2 is FNYEAQ in the germline V gene (reference sequence). The length of the CDR3 is 13 residues. In DNA, the CDR3 is TGTGCTTGCGGGACCGACTCTGGAAACACCATATATTTT. Translation: CACGTDSGNTIYF.

The J gene is TRBJ2-1, the V gene TRBV27; D not resolved. There are 12 residues in the CDR3. From germline, CDR1 is MNHEY and CDR2 SMNVEV (reference sequence). Trimming took off 5 bases at V and 4 bases at J, with 6 bases between the two ends. The CDR3 coding sequence is TGTGCCAGCAGTCAACATTACAATGAGCAGTTCTTC. Translating gives CASSQHYNEQFF.

V is TRBV11-2 and J is TRBJ2-3; D is uncertain. There are 13 residues in the CDR3. The germline CDR1 and CDR2 sequences are SGHAT and FQNNGV. Deletions cut 1 base from V and 5 bases from J, with 7 bases between. CDR3 sequence: CASSLVVIDTQYF. CDR3 bases: TGTGCCAGCAGCTTAGTAGTCATAGATACGCAGTATTTT.

CDR3 DNA: TGTGCCAGCAGCACCGGTGGTGGCTACACCTTC. Translation gives CASSTGGGYTF. This chain connects TRBV6-1 to TRBJ1-2; D is undetermined. The V end lost 6 bases, the J end lost 7 bases, and 9 bases lay between the germline ends. The CDR3 sequence is 11 residues long. Germline loops: CDR1 MNHNS, CDR2 SASEGT.

The chain employs TRBV7-9 and TRBJ1-1; D is perhaps TRBD1 (6 bases). The V gene's germline CDR1 is SEHNR and CDR2 FQNEAQ (reference sequence). V was shortened by 1 base and J by 4 bases, with 13 bases between the two germline ends. The CDR3 loop spans 15 amino acids. The CDR3 DNA is TGTGCCAGCAGCTTAGAGGGGGGGAGGAGCACTGAAGCTTTCTTT. This gives the protein CASSLEGGRSTEAFF.

This chain links TRBV27 with TRBJ1-2, with 8 bases lining up with TRBD1. The V gene's germline CDR1 is MNHEY and CDR2 SMNVEV (reference sequence). The CDR3 totals 13 residues. Trimming took 6 bases from V and 6 from J; bases not matched to a gene: 6. The CDR3 nucleotides read TGTGCCAGCAGAGGACAGGGAAGGGATGGCTACACCTTC. This sequence encodes CASRGQGRDGYTF.

The V gene is TRBV18, the J gene TRBJ2-7, with a possible D match to TRBD1 (5 bases). CDR1 and CDR2 (germline): KGHSH, LQKENI. V was pared by 2 bases and J by 5 bases, with 16 bases between. The CDR3 has 15 amino acids. CDR3 loop: CASSPDRAPLNEQYF. The DNA of the CDR3 is TGTGCCAGCTCACCAGACAGAGCGCCCTTGAACGAGCAGTACTTC. Filled out from reference TRBV18 and TRBJ2-7, the complete variable domain reads NAGVMQNPRHLVRRRGQEARLRCSPMKGHSHVYWYRQLPEEGLKFMVYLQKENIIDESGMPKERFSAEFPKEGPSILRIQQVVRGDSAAYFCASSPDRAPLNEQYFGPGTRLTVT.

The V and J genes are TRBV19 and TRBJ2-7; D might be TRBD2 (5 bases). The V gene's germline CDR1 is LNHDA and CDR2 SQIVND (reference sequence). The CDR3 totals 15 residues. Deletions cut 3 bases from V and 1 base from J, with 13 bases between. The CDR3 nucleotides are TGTGCCAGTAGTATGTATTGGACGGGATCCTACGAGCAGTACTTC. Its translation: CASSMYWTGSYEQYF. Full variable domain (remainder filled in from reference TRBV19 and TRBJ2-7): DGGITQSPKYLFRKEGQNVTLSCEQNLNHDAMYWYRQDPGQGLRLIYYSQIVNDFQKGDIAEGYSVSREKKESFPLTVTSAQKNPTAFYLCASSMYWTGSYEQYFGPGTRLTVT.

The genes are TRBV18 and TRBJ2-5, with D perhaps matching TRBD2 (6 bases). V was clipped by 6 bases and J by 5 bases, with 10 bases between them. This CDR3 has 12 amino acids. Germline V gene sequence: CDR1 KGHSH, CDR2 LQKENI. The CDR3 is CASSRGSETQYF. In DNA form, the CDR3 reads TGTGCCAGCTCGCGGGGTTCCGAGACCCAGTACTTC.

V usage is TRBV7-3 and J usage is TRBJ2-5; TRBD2 agrees at 7 bases. The germline V gene has CDR1 SGHTA and CDR2 FQGTGA. This CDR3 is built from 15 residues. V dropped 5 bases and J dropped 5; count of bases not matched to a gene: 11. The CDR3 DNA follows: TGTGCCAGCAGCGCTAGCGGTGGGTCAAGGGAGACCCAGTACTTC. Translation: CASSASGGSRETQYF. The full variable domain, in which reference TRBV7-3 and TRBJ2-5 provide the parts outside the CDR3, is GAGVSQTPSNKVTEKGKYVELRCDPISGHTALYWYRQSLGQGPEFLIYFQGTGAADDSGLPNDRFFAVRPEGSVSTLKIQRTERGDSAVYLCASSASGGSRETQYFGPGTRLLVL.

V and J are TRBV11-2 and TRBJ2-7; possibly TRBD1 for D (6 bases). The CDR3 is made up of 14 amino acids. V lost 2 bases to trimming and J lost 7 bases, with 15 bases between them. CDR1 is SGHAT and CDR2 is FQNNGV in the germline V gene. CDR3 in amino acids: CASSLRTESGEQYF. In DNA form, the CDR3 reads TGTGCCAGCAGCTTAAGGACAGAATCGGGGGAGCAGTACTTC. Full variable domain (remainder filled in from reference TRBV11-2 and TRBJ2-7): EAGVAQSPRYKIIEKRQSVAFWCNPISGHATLYWYQQILGQGPKLLIQFQNNGVVDDSQLPKDRFSAERLKGVDSTLKIQPAKLEDSAVYLCASSLRTESGEQYFGPGTRLTVT.

The V gene is TRBV7-2, the J gene TRBJ1-1; 12 positions match TRBD1. The CDR3 length is 16 residues. The V gene end was trimmed by 3 bases and the J gene end by 4 bases; junction bases not matched to a gene: 6. In germline, CDR1 is SGHTA, CDR2 FQGNSA. CDR3 loop: CASSLRGQGAGTEAFF. The CDR3 nucleotides read TGTGCCAGCAGCTTGAGGGGACAGGGGGCAGGCACTGAAGCTTTCTTT. The variable domain in full, with the rest retrieved from reference TRBV7-2 and TRBJ1-1, is GAGVSQSPSNKVTEKGKDVELRCDPISGHTALYWYRQSLGQGLEFLIYFQGNSAPDKSGLPSDRFSAERTGGSVSTLTIQRTQQEDSAVYLCASSLRGQGAGTEAFFGQGTRLTVV.